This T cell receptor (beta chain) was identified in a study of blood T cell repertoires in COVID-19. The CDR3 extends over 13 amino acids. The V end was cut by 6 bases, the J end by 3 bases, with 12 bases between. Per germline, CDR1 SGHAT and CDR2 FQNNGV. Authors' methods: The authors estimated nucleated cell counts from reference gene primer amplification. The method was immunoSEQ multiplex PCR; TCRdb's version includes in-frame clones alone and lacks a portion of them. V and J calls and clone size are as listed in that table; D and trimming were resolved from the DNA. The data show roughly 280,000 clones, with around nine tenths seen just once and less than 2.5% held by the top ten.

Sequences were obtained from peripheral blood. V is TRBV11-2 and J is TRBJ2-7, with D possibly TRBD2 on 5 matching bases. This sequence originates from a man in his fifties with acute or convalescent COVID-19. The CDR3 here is CASSLERIYEQYF. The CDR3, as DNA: TGTGCCAGCAGTCTCGAGCGGATCTACGAGCAGTACTTC.